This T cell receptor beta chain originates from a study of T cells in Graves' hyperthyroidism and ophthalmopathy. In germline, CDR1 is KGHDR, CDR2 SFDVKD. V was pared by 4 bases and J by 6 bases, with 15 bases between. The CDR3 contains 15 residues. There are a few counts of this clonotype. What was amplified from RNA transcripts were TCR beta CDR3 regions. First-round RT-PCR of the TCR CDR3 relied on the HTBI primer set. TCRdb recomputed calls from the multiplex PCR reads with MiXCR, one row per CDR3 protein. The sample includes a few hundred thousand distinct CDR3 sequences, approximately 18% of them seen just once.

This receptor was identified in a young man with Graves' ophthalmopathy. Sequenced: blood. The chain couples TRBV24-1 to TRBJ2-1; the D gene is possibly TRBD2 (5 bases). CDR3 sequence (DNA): TGTGCCACCAGTGACTCTTGGGGAGCGGCCAATGAGCAGTTCTTC. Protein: CATSDSWGAANEQFF.